This T cell receptor (beta chain) was sequenced in a study of blood T cell repertoires in COVID-19. Across the whole study: Sites across the United States, Italy and Spain contributed samples from acute and convalescent COVID-19.

Across about two dozen US areas, participants ranged in age from 18 to 89 years. Donors were grouped by their self-reported clinical history. V dropped 1 base and J dropped 6 bases, with 15 bases sitting between them. Germline loops: CDR1 LGHDT, CDR2 YNNKEL (reference sequence). This CDR3 comprises 15 residues. Authors' data handling: Reference gene primer amplification yielded estimated nucleated cell counts. TCRdb's table, derived via immunoSEQ multiplex PCR, lists solely in-frame clones and lacks some. The V and J calls and clone size are taken from that table; D and trimming were inferred from the DNA. The table shows about 240,000 clones, with approximately 86% occurring only once.

Sequenced sample: PBMCs or T cells enriched from blood (not recorded which). This TCR was sampled from a woman aged 40 to 50 with acute COVID-19. The chain carries TRBV3-1 (or the pseudogene TRBV3-2) and TRBJ1-1, with D tentatively TRBD1 (5 bases). CDR3 protein: CASSQGDFNGAEAFF. The CDR3 DNA reads TGTGCCAGCAGCCAAGGGGACTTTAACGGTGCTGAAGCTTTCTTT.